This T cell receptor (beta chain) was recovered during a study of blood T cell repertoires in COVID-19. Study-level information: From T cells, B-cell-depleted T cells, or PBMCs came the material, which was cDNA or gDNA.

Living in 24 US areas, the participants were between about 18 and 90 years of age. Assignment of participants to cohorts was predicated upon participant-reported clinical history. This clone was seen a single time. Germline loops: CDR1 MDHEN, CDR2 SYDVKM. With 6 bases clipped from V and 0 bases from J, the junction kept 8 bases outside the gene matches. This CDR3 spans 17 amino acids. Methods used by the authors: Reference gene primer amplification gave estimated nucleated cell counts. The protocol was immunoSEQ multiplex PCR, while the TCRdb copy is restricted to in-frame clones and leaves out a portion. Clone size and V and J calls were adopted from that table, with D and trimming inferred from the DNA. This repertoire shows roughly 280,000 clones, approximately 90% found once; its top ten account for around 2.8%.

The rearrangement links TRBV28 to TRBJ2-1; 10 nucleotides agree with TRBD2. Sequencing was performed on PBMCs or T cells enriched from blood (not recorded which). The TCR comes from a man in his forties who had been exposed to COVID-19. This CDR3 reads CASSHTSGASSYNEQFF. CDR3 DNA sequence: TGTGCCAGCAGCCACACTAGCGGGGCGAGCTCCTACAATGAGCAGTTCTTC.